This TCR beta chain was captured in a study of T-cell reconstitution after alpha-beta-depleted transplantation in children. This CDR3 is 13 amino acids long. Trimming shortened V by 0 bases and J by 8 bases, and 9 bases separated the two germline ends. Looked up from germline, CDR1 is SGHRS and CDR2 is YFSETQ. As it was prepared, the TCRbeta library received unique molecular identifiers. TCRdb ran MiXCR on the PCR reads and lists one entry per CDR3 protein. The sample consists of about 300,000 distinct CDR3 sequences, 6% to 10% of them appearing once. Points on this clonotype: Its target is not known.

Whole-study results and caveats: The origin of alpha-beta T cells about two months after transplant was reportedly several hundred expanded graft clones. At one year after transplant, newly produced T cells mostly accounted for T-cell counts and diversity.

Sequenced here: peripheral blood, sampled 360 days after TCRalphabeta/CD19-depleted stem cell transplant. The V call is TRBV5-1, the J call TRBJ2-1; D is undetermined. This clonotype originated in a female patient between 2 and 10 years old who had a stem cell transplant for Fanconi anemia, so the T cells may come from the graft donor. The chain's CDR3 is CASSLGPRDEQFF. The CDR3 DNA sequence: TGCGCCAGCAGCTTGGGTCCCCGCGATGAGCAGTTCTTC. Full variable domain (remainder filled in from reference TRBV5-1 and TRBJ2-1): KAGVTQTPRYLIKTRGQQVTLSCSPISGHRSVSWYQQTPGQGLQFLFEYFSETQRNKGNFPGRFSGRQFSNSRSEMNVSTLELGDSALYLCASSLGPRDEQFFGPGTRLTVL.